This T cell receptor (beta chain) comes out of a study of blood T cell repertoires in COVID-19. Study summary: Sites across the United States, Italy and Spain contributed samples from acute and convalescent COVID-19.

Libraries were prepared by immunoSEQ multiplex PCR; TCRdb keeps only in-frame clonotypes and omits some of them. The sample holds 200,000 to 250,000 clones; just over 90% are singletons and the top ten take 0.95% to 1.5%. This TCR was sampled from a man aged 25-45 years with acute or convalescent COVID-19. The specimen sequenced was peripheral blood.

In DNA, the CDR3 is TGTGCCAGCTCACCACCGGGGGGGAGAGGCTATGGCTACACCTTC. Translated, it gives CASSPPGGRGYGYTF. The rearrangement links TRBV18 to TRBJ1-2, with D perhaps TRBD1 (5 bases). Germline lookup yields CDR1 KGHSH and CDR2 LQKENI. The V and J ends lost 0 bases and 4 bases respectively, with 12 bases between them. This CDR3 spans 15 amino acids. The full variable domain, rest sourced from reference TRBV18 and TRBJ1-2, is NAGVMQNPRHLVRRRGQEARLRCSPMKGHSHVYWYRQLPEEGLKFMVYLQKENIIDESGMPKERFSAEFPKEGPSILRIQQVVRGDSAAYFCASSPPGGRGYGYTFGSGTRLTVV.